This record covers a single T cell receptor (beta chain). V trimming: 5 bases; J trimming: 4 bases; junction bases outside the gene matches: 8. Germline loops: CDR1 SEHNR, CDR2 FQNEAQ (reference sequence). CDR3 size: 16 residues. This entry is derived from a study of shared clonotypes between healthy human individuals. Study in general: A couple of women and a few men aged 18 to 49 made up the donors.

Some clones are missing from TCRdb's copy, which holds only in-frame ones; the method was immunoSEQ multiplex PCR. The data show over 2 million clones, about 90% seen once. The chain is built from TRBV7-9 and TRBJ2-1, with 10 positions matching TRBD2. This receptor was taken from a man aged 18 to 29 in good health. Some clones in this sample may be carry-over from other donors' samples. Specimen: naive CD4+ T cells from PBMCs. The subset: CD45RA+ positively selected. This CDR3 reads CASSQRWTSGYNEQFF. The CDR3 DNA reads as TGTGCCAGCAGCCAGCGGTGGACTAGCGGATACAATGAGCAGTTCTTC.